This is a list of T cell receptor beta chains from one sample in a study of T cell responses to AZD1222 COVID-19 vaccine. Produced via immunoSEQ multiplex PCR; TCRdb's table is partial and in-frame only. In the table there are about 79,000 clones, roughly four fifths of which are singletons. The input for sequencing was peripheral blood, taken 28 days after the second AZD1222 dose. These receptors were collected from an adult who received the AZD1222 COVID-19 vaccine. Each CDR3 is given with its conserved first and last residue. The size entry is marked missing in some rows and otherwise reads once, few, many or a size class.

cdr3_aa: CASRGQTGAGQPQHF
clone_size: -
v_call: TRBV2

cdr3_aa: CASGLQGKNTEAFF
clone_size: -
v_call: TRBV7-2

cdr3_aa: CASSPGQGNSPLHF
clone_size: -
v_call: TRBV28

cdr3_aa: CASSPPINAGQETQYF
clone_size: -
v_call: TRBV18

cdr3_aa: CSATTGTSFPTGELFF
clone_size: -
v_call: TRBV29-1

cdr3_aa: CSVAGDSNQPQHF
clone_size: -
v_call: TRBV29-1

cdr3_aa: CASSFFRGHGYTF
clone_size: -
v_call: TRBV28

cdr3_aa: CASSEGGLGREQYF
clone_size: -
v_call: TRBV6-1

cdr3_aa: CASSITGGGETQYF
clone_size: -
v_call: TRBV11-3

cdr3_aa: CASSRIHGEKLFF
clone_size: -
v_call: TRBV11-2

cdr3_aa: CASGGGWDSGNTIYF
clone_size: few
v_call: TRBV2